This T cell receptor (beta chain) was identified in a study of blood T cell repertoires in COVID-19. Across the study: Sites in the United States, Italy and Spain provided acute and convalescent COVID-19 samples. PBMCs, B-cell-depleted T cells, or T cells provided the cDNA or gDNA that made up the material.

This CDR3 is 12 amino acids long. Germline CDR1 SEHNR, CDR2 FQNEAQ (reference sequence). Trimming left V 1 base short and J 7 bases short, with 7 bases between. In the original analysis: Reference gene primer amplification yielded estimated nucleated cell counts. The method was immunoSEQ multiplex PCR; TCRdb's version includes in-frame clones alone and lacks a portion of them. V and J calls and clone size follow that table, whereas D and trimming were derived from the DNA. Of approximately 300,000 clones listed, roughly 88% were seen once; the top ten hold 1.5% to 2%. The chain employs TRBV7-9 and TRBJ1-2; no clear D gene. This clonotype originated in a woman in her fifties or sixties with acute or convalescent COVID-19. What was sequenced was peripheral blood. CDR3 coding DNA: TGTGCCAGCAGCTTAGGTGCTATTGGCTACACCTTC. It encodes CASSLGAIGYTF.